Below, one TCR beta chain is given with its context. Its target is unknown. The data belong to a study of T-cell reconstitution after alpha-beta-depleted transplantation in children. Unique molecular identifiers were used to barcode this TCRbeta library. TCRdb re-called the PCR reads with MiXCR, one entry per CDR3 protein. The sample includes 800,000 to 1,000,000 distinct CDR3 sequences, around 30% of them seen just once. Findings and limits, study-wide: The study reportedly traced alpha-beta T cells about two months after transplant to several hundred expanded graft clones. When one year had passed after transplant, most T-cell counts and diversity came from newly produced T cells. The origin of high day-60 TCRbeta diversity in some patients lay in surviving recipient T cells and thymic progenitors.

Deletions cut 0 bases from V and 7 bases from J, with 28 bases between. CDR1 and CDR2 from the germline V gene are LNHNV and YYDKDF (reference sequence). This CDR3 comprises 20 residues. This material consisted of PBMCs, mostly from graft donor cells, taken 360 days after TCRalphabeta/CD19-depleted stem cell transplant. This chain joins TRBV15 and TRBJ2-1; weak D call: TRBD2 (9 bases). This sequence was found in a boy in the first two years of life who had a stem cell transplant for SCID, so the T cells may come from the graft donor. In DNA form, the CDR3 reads TGTGCCACCAGCAGAGATCCTGCCAGGGGGCTAGTAGCGGGGGTAAATGAGCAGTTCTTC. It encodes CATSRDPARGLVAGVNEQFF.